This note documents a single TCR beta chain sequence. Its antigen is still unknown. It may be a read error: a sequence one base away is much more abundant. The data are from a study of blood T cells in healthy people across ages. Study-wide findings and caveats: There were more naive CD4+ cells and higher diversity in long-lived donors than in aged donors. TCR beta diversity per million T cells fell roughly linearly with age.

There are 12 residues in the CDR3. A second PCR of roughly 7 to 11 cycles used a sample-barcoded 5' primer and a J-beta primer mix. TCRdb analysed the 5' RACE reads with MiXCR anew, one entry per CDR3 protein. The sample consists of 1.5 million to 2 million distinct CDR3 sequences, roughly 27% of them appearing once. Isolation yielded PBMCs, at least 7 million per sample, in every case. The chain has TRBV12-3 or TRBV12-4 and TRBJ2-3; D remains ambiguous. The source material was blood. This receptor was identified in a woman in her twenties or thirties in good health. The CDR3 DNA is TGTGCCAGCAGTGAGAACCCAGATGCGCAGTATTTT. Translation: CASSENPDAQYF.